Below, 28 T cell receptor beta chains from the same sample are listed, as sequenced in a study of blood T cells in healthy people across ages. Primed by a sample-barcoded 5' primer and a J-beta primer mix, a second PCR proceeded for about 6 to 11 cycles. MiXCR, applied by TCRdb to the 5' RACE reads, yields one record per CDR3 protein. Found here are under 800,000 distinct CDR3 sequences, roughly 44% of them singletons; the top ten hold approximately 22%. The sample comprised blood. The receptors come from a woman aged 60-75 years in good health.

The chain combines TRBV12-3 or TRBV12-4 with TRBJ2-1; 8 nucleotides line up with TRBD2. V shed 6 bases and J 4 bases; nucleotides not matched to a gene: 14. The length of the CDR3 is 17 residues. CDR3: CASSLHREAGVYNEQFF. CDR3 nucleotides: TGTGCCAGCAGCCTCCACCGGGAAGCGGGGGTATACAATGAGCAGTTCTTC.

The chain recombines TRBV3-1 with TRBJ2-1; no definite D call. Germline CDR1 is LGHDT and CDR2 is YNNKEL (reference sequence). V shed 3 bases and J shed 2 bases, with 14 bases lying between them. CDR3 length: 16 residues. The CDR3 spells CASSHRARRTYNEQFF. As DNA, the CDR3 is TGTGCCAGCAGCCACCGGGCTAGGCGGACCTACAATGAGCAGTTCTTC.

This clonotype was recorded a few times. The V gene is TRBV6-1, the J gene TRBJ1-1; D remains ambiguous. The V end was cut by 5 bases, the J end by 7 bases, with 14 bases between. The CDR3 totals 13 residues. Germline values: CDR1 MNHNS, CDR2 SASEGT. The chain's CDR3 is CASSSDNKREAFF. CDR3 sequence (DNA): TGTGCCAGCAGTTCAGACAACAAACGTGAAGCTTTCTTT.

The CDR3 protein is CSGQDREPYEQYF. The DNA of the CDR3 is TGCAGTGGGCAGGACAGGGAGCCCTACGAGCAGTACTTC. V and J are TRBV20-1 and TRBJ2-7; 8 bases are a match to TRBD1. CDR1 is DFQATT and CDR2 is SNEGSKA in the germline V gene (reference sequence). J was trimmed by 2 bases and V by 7 bases; bases with no gene match: 7. This CDR3 spans 13 amino acids.

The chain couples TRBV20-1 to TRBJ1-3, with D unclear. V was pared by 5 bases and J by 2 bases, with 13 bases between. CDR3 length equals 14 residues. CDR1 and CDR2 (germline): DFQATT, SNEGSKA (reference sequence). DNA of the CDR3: TGCAGTGCTCCAAATCAAGGGACTGGAAACACCATATATTTT. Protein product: CSAPNQGTGNTIYF.

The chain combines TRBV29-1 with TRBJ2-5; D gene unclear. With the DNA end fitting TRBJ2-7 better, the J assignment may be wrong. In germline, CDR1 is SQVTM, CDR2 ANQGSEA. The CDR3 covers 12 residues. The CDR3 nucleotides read TGCAGCGCTAGGTGGAACTCCTACGAGCAGTACTTC. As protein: CSARWNSYEQYF.

Here the CDR3 reads CATSKIHQPQHF. The CDR3, as DNA: TGTGCCACCAGCAAGATTCATCAGCCCCAGCATTTT. The chain has TRBV15 and TRBJ1-5; D is undetermined. CDR3 size: 12 residues. Looked up from germline, CDR1 is LNHNV and CDR2 is YYDKDF (reference sequence). V was cut by 4 bases and J by 5 bases, with 6 bases left in between. Full variable domain (outside the CDR3, taken from reference TRBV15 and TRBJ1-5): DAMVIQNPRYQVTQFGKPVTLSCSQTLNHNVMYWYQQKSSQAPKLLFHYYDKDFNNEADTPDNFQSRRPNTSFCFLDIRSPGLGDTAMYLCATSKIHQPQHFGDGTRLSIL.

As DNA, the CDR3 is TGCAGTGCTAGACCCTGGATGAGGGGCGACGAGCAGTACTTC. This codes for CSARPWMRGDEQYF. This chain joins TRBV20-1 and TRBJ2-7; D could derive from TRBD1 or TRBD2 (5 bases each). V gave up 2 bases and J gave up 5 bases, with 16 bases separating them. In germline, CDR1 is DFQATT, CDR2 SNEGSKA (reference sequence). The CDR3 contains 14 residues.

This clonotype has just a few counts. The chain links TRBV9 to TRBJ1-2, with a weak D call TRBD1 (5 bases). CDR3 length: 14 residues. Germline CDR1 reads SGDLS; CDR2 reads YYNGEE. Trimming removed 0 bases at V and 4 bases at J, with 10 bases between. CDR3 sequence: CASSVGGGAYGYTF. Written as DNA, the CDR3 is TGTGCCAGCAGCGTAGGAGGTGGGGCCTATGGCTACACCTTC.

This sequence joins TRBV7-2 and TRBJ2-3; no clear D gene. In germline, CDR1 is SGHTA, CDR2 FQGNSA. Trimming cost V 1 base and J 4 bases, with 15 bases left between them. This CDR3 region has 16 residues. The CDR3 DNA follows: TGTGCCAGCAGCTTAGAAGTAATTCGGGTTGCAGATACGCAGTATTTT. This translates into CASSLEVIRVADTQYF.

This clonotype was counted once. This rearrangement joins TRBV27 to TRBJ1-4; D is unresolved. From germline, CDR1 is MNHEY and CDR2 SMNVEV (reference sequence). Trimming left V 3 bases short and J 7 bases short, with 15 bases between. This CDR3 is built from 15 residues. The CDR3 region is CASSFGSARGEKLFF. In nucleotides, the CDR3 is TGTGCCAGCAGTTTTGGGTCGGCCAGAGGTGAAAAACTGTTTTTT.

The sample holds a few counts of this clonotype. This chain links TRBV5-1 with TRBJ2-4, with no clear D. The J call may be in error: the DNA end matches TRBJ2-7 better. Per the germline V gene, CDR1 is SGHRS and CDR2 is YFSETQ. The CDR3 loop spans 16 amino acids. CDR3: CASSLVYSPAGYEQYF. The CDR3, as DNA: TGCGCCAGCAGCTTGGTGTATTCTCCAGCTGGCTACGAGCAGTACTTC.

CDR3 coding DNA: TGTGCCAGCAGTTTAGGCGGGGGGGCCGACAATGAGCAGTTCTTC. Its translation is CASSLGGGADNEQFF. This chain joins TRBV28 and TRBJ2-1; TRBD2 matches 9 bases. V trimming: 2 bases; J trimming: 5 bases; junction bases outside the gene matches: 4. In germline, CDR1 is MDHEN, CDR2 SYDVKM. The CDR3 covers 15 residues.

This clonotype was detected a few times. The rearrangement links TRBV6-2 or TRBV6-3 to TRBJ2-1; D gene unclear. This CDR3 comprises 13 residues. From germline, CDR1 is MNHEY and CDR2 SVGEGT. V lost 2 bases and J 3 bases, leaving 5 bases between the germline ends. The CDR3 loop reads CASSYRNYNEQFF. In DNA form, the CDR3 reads TGTGCCAGCAGTTACCGGAACTACAATGAGCAGTTCTTC.

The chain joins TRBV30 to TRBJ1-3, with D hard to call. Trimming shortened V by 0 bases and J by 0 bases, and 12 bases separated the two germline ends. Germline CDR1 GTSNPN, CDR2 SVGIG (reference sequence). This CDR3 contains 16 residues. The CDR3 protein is CAWSVGHASSGNTIYF. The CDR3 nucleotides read TGTGCCTGGAGTGTAGGGCATGCATCCTCTGGAAACACCATATATTTT.

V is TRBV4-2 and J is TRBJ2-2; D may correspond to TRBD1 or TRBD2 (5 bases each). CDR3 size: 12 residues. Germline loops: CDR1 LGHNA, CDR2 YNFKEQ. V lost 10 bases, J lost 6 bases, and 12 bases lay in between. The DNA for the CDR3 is TGTGCCACAGGGATGGGGGCCGGGGAGCTGTTTTTT. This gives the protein CATGMGAGELFF.

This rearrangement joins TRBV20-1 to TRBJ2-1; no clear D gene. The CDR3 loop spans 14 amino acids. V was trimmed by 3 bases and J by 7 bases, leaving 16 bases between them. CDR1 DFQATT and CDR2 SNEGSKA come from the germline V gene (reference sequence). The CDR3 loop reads CSASLSKVGNEQFF. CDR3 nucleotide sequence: TGCAGTGCTAGTTTGTCTAAGGTGGGAAATGAGCAGTTCTTC.

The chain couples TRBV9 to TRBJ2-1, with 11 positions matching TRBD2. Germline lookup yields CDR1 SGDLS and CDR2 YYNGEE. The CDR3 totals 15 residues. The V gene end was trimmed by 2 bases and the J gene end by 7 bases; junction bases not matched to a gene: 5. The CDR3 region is CASSVSGGAGNEQFF. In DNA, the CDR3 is TGTGCCAGCAGCGTTAGCGGGGGGGCCGGAAATGAGCAGTTCTTC.

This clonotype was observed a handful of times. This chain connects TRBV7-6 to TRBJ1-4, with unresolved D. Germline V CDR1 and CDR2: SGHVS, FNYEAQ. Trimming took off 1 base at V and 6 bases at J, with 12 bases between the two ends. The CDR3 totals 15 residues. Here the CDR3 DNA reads TGTGCCAGCAGCTTAGGGATCAGGACCGATGAAAAACTGTTTTTT. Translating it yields CASSLGIRTDEKLFF.

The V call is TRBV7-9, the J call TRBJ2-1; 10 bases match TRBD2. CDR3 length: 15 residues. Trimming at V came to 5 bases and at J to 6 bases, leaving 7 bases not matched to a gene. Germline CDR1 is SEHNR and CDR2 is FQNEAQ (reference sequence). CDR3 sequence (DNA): TGTGCCAGCAGCCAACTAGCGGGGTCGGTCAATGAGCAGTTCTTC. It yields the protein CASSQLAGSVNEQFF.

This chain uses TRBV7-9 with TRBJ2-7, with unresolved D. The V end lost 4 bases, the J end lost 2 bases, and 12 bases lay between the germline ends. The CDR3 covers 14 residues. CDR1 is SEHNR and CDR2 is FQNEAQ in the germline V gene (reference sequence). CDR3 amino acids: CASSWGEVTYEQYF. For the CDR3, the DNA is TGTGCCAGCAGCTGGGGTGAGGTTACCTACGAGCAGTACTTC.

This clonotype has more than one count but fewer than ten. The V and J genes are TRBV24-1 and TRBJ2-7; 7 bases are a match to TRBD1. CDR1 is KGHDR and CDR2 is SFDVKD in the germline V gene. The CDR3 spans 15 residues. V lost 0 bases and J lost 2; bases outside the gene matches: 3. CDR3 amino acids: CATSDLRQGAYEQYF. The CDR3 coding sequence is TGTGCCACCAGTGATTTGCGGCAGGGGGCCTACGAGCAGTACTTC.

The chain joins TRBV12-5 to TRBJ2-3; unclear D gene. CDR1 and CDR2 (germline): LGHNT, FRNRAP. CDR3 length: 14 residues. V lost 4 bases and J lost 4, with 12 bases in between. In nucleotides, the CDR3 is TGTGCTAGTGGTTCTACCTTTAAGGCAGATACGCAGTATTTT. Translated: CASGSTFKADTQYF.

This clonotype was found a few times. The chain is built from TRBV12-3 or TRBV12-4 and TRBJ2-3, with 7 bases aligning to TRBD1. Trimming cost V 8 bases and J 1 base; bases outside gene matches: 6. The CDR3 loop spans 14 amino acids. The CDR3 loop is CASCPGTGTDTQYF. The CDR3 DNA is TGTGCCAGCTGCCCCGGGACAGGCACAGATACGCAGTATTTT.

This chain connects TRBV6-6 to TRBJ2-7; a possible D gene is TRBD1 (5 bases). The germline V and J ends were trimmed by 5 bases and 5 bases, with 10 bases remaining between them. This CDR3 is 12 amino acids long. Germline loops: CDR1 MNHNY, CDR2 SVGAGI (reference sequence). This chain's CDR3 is CASSPQGNEQYF. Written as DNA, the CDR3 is TGTGCCAGCAGTCCCCAGGGTAACGAGCAGTACTTC.

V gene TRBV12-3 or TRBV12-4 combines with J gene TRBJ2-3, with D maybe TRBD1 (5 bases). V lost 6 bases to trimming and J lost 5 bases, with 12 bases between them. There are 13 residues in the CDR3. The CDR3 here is CASRPARGDTQYF. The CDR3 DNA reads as TGTGCCAGCAGGCCCGCTAGGGGAGATACGCAGTATTTT.

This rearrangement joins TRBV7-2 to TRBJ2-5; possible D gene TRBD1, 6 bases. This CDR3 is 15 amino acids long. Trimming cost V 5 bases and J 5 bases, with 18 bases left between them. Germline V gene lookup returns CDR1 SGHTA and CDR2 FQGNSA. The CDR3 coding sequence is TGTGCCAGCAGCCGACGGGACATAGATTCGGAGACCCAGTACTTC. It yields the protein CASSRRDIDSETQYF.

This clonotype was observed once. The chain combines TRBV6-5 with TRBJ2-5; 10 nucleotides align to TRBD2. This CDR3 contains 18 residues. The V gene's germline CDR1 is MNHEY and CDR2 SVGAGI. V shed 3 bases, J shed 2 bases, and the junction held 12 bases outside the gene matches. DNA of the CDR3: TGTGCCAGCAGTTATGGGGGGGTAGCGGGGGGCCCTCAAGAGACCCAGTACTTC. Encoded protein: CASSYGGVAGGPQETQYF.